The 3 T cell receptor beta chains in this list originate from one sample, sequenced in a study of blood T cell repertoires in COVID-19. Some clones are missing from TCRdb's copy, which holds only in-frame ones; the method was immunoSEQ multiplex PCR. The sample has some 71,000 clones, 85% to 90% seen once. The sample was peripheral blood. Every receptor here comes from a man aged 50 to 59 with acute or convalescent COVID-19.

The count of this clone is one. The rearrangement uses TRBV9 and TRBJ1-4; D is ambiguous. Germline lookup yields CDR1 SGDLS and CDR2 YYNGEE. This CDR3 spans 14 amino acids. Trimming shortened V by 0 bases and J by 9 bases, and 12 bases separated the two germline ends. The DNA for the CDR3 is TGTGCCAGCAGCGTAGATGCAGCGAGCAAAAAACTGTTTTTT. This sequence encodes CASSVDAASKKLFF.

This chain links TRBV24-1 with TRBJ2-5, with 9 bases that match TRBD1. Germline loops: CDR1 KGHDR, CDR2 SFDVKD. V gave up 3 bases and J gave up 5 bases; unmatched junction bases: 3. This CDR3 region has 14 residues. The CDR3 coding sequence is TGTGCCACCAGTGATCGGGACAGGGATGAGACCCAGTACTTC. It translates to CATSDRDRDETQYF.

V and J are TRBV7-7 and TRBJ2-5; no reliable D call. V was clipped by 5 bases and J by 2 bases, with 12 bases between them. The CDR3 runs to 14 residues. CDR1 is SSHAT, CDR2 FNYEAQ, per germline (reference sequence). The CDR3 loop is CASSLGVTQETQYF. CDR3 sequence (DNA): TGTGCCAGCAGCCTTGGAGTGACTCAAGAGACCCAGTACTTC.